This TCR beta chain stems from a study of cytomegalovirus exposure and HLA in healthy donors. Across the study: Early released data comprised about 90 million unique TCRs from HLA-typed donors. The study's findings and limits: Analysis was carried out at a later point, and it linked a missense DCLRE1C variant to TCR beta V- and J-gene trimming. A few chains tied to CMV proved CMV antigen-specific in vitro.

As to this clone: Its target is not known.

Germline V lookup: CDR1 SGHTA, CDR2 FQGNSA. The CDR3 runs to 15 residues. V was clipped by 1 base and J by 1 base; unmatched bases: 3. Primers included in the PCR were 60 Vbeta and 13 Jbeta primers. TCRdb's copy holds only in-frame clones and misses some; the assay was immunoSEQ multiplex PCR. The sample has approximately 100,000 clones; around 59% are singletons. When sampled, the donors appeared nominally healthy, though they likely had unrecorded immune exposures. The clonotype originates from a human donor in good health. The rearrangement joins TRBV7-2 to TRBJ1-1, with 7 positions matching TRBD1. Sequenced sample: PBMCs. This chain's CDR3 is CASSLVQGGNTEAFF. In nucleotides, the CDR3 is TGTGCCAGCAGCTTAGTCCAGGGGGGGAACACTGAAGCTTTCTTT.